This T cell receptor beta chain was sequenced during a study of CD8 T cells in ankylosing spondylitis. Overall study findings and caveats: Characteristic, it appeared, of ankylosing spondylitis blood was a TCR beta motif of about eight highly homologous variants. Disease-linked clones reportedly concentrated significantly in matched ankylosing spondylitis synovial fluid. A subset of motif variants has previously been described in the synovial fluid and blood of reactive arthritis.

The CDR3 spans 14 residues. Germline CDR1 MNHNS, CDR2 SASEGT. V dropped 6 bases and J dropped 1; count of bases not matched to a gene: 1. Remarks on this clonotype: Antigen: not known.

TCRdb passed the 5' RACE reads through MiXCR, listing each CDR3 protein once. The data contain fewer than 750,000 distinct CDR3 sequences, under 20% of them singletons. The receptor's source is a male donor with ankylosing spondylitis. Material: blood, either unsorted or a sorted T cell fraction (not recorded which). The chain links TRBV6-1 to TRBJ2-2, with 8 bases fitting TRBD1. The CDR3 DNA reads TGTGCCAGCAGGGACAGGGAGAACACCGGGGAGCTGTTTTTT. Residues: CASRDRENTGELFF.